These 2 T cell receptor beta chains share one sample of origin, sequenced in a study of shared clonotypes between healthy human individuals (dated by TCRdb to between 2020 and 2021). The library was prepared using the immunoSEQ multiplex PCR assay. TCRdb provides this immuneACCESS table in a form limited to in-frame rearrangements. Some clones are lacking; in checked studies, under half of them reflect an unresolved V gene, and why the rest are absent is not known. The sample data list about 380,000 clones, and approximately 97% of these were observed just once. Approximately 0.32% of the sample lies in the top ten. Material for sequencing was memory CD8+ T cells sorted from blood. According to the study, the label for this sample's cell subset or site signals: CD45RO+ cells pooled with CCR7-negative TemRA cells. The receptors were sampled from a man aged 25-45 years in good health.

This rearrangement joins TRBV28 to TRBJ2-7; the match to TRBD2 covers 8 bases. The CDR3 is made up of 16 amino acids. CDR1 is MDHEN and CDR2 is SYDVKM in the germline V gene. With V trimmed by 0 bases and J by 1 base, 5 bases remained unmatched. The CDR3 here is CASSLWGLGPSYEQYF. CDR3 bases: TGTGCCAGCAGTTTATGGGGACTAGGGCCATCCTACGAGCAGTACTTC.

The chain employs TRBV7-2 and TRBJ2-7; 12 positions agree with TRBD2. CDR1 is SGHTA, CDR2 FQGNSA, per germline. Losses at the gene ends were 2 bases for V and 6 bases for J; bases not matched to a gene: 5. The CDR3 has 15 residues. The DNA for the CDR3 is TGTGCCAGCAGCTTACTAGCGGGAGGGCCGCCCGAGCAGTACTTC. Its protein product is CASSLLAGGPPEQYF.